This T cell receptor beta chain was recorded in a study of T cells after yellow fever vaccination. Per germline, CDR1 SGHDT and CDR2 YYEEEE. The CDR3 extends over 14 amino acids. J gave up 4 bases and V 4 bases, and 6 bases lay outside the gene matches. 5'RACE template switching produced TCR cDNA carrying a universal primer site and UMIs. TCRdb reanalysed the 5' RACE reads using MiXCR and keeps one entry per CDR3 protein. The table lists 450,000 to 550,000 distinct CDR3 sequences, about a fifth of them singletons. General study results and limits: The study noted that FACS-sorted repertoires could contain abundant clonotypes contaminating from the bulk population.

Comments on this clonotype: What it recognizes is unknown.

V usage is TRBV5-6 and J usage is TRBJ1-2, with 8 bases fitting TRBD1. The receptor's source is a young man who received the YFV17D yellow fever vaccine. The source was PBMCs, collected more than 20 days after the first yellow fever vaccination. CDR3 sequence: CASSTRDRGYGYTF. In DNA form, the CDR3 reads TGTGCCAGCAGCACCCGAGACAGGGGCTATGGCTACACCTTC.